This passage covers 21 T cell receptor beta chains from one sample sequenced in a study of T cell responses to AZD1222 COVID-19 vaccine. Profiling relied on immunoSEQ multiplex PCR, and the TCRdb table lists in-frame clones only, not all of them. Found here are approximately 110,000 clones, approximately 88% of them singletons; the top ten hold under 5%. This sample comprised peripheral blood, obtained on day 0 of AZD1222 vaccination. Source of these receptors: an adult in good health.

The rearrangement links TRBV29-1 to TRBJ1-4; no firm D call. The V and J ends lost 4 bases and 8 bases respectively, with 14 bases between them. Germline CDR1 SQVTM, CDR2 ANQGSEA. The CDR3 loop spans 13 amino acids. As DNA, the CDR3 is TGCAGCGTTGGAGGCGGTCGCCTGGAAAAACTGTTTTTT. This translates into CSVGGGRLEKLFF.

CDR3 DNA: TGTGCCAGCAGGGGGACAGGGGCCGGCAATCAGCCCCAGCATTTT. Translated: CASRGTGAGNQPQHF. V usage is TRBV28 and J usage is TRBJ1-5, with 10 bases matching TRBD1. Per the germline V gene, CDR1 is MDHEN and CDR2 is SYDVKM. The CDR3 consists of 15 residues. Germline trimming cut 6 bases from V and 2 bases from J; bases unmatched to any gene: 4.

This clone was observed a single time. The V call is TRBV28, the J call TRBJ1-2; tentatively, D is TRBD1 (5 bases). The CDR3 runs to 15 residues. Trimming shortened V by 5 bases and J by 6 bases, and 19 bases separated the two germline ends. Germline assignment: CDR1 MDHEN and CDR2 SYDVKM. The CDR3 coding sequence is TGTGCCAGCAGTGCGATCTCCGGGACCACGGATGGCTACACCTTC. This encodes CASSAISGTTDGYTF.

As concerns this clone: The junction departs from the called germline gene at one end, perhaps through a read error. The rearrangement uses TRBV7-9 and TRBJ2-5; possibly TRBD2 for D (6 bases). The length of the CDR3 is 12 residues. Germline V gene sequence: CDR1 SEHNR, CDR2 FQNEAQ (reference sequence). The CDR3 bases are TGTGCCAGCAGCTTAGAGTTTGGCGGGGAGGACTTC. Translation: CASSLEFGGEDF.

The chain carries TRBV3-1 (or the pseudogene TRBV3-2) and TRBJ1-2; 7 nucleotides match TRBD1. Unmatched junction bases numbered 3, after V lost 2 bases and J lost 0 bases. The CDR3 spans 15 residues. Germline CDR1 reads LGHDT; CDR2 reads YNNKEL (reference sequence). The CDR3 reads CASSQSGTANYGYTF. In nucleotides, the CDR3 is TGTGCCAGCAGCCAATCCGGGACAGCTAACTATGGCTACACCTTC.

CDR3 amino acids: CASSLSSSPLHF. CDR3 bases: TGTGCCAGCAGCTTAAGTTCTTCACCCCTCCACTTT. The chain has TRBV7-8 and TRBJ1-6; D unresolved. This CDR3 region has 12 residues. The V gene's germline CDR1 is SGHVS and CDR2 FQNEAQ. Trimming shortened V by 2 bases and J by 9 bases, and 5 bases separated the two germline ends.

The rearrangement joins TRBV5-1 to TRBJ1-6; 7 bases match TRBD1. Looked up from germline, CDR1 is SGHRS and CDR2 is YFSETQ. This CDR3 has 14 amino acids. J lost 4 bases, V lost 4 bases, and 2 bases had no gene match. CDR3 DNA sequence: TGCGCCAGCAGCGAGGGACAGTATAATTCACCCCTCCACTTT. This gives the protein CASSEGQYNSPLHF.

Written as DNA, the CDR3 is TGTGCCAGCAGTTACGAAGGCAGGGGATCACCCCTCCACTTT. Its translation: CASSYEGRGSPLHF. The V gene is TRBV6-5, the J gene TRBJ1-6; possible D gene TRBD1, 6 bases. The CDR3 totals 14 residues. Trimming stripped 2 bases from V and 10 bases from J, with 12 bases between. Germline lookup yields CDR1 MNHEY and CDR2 SVGAGI.

The chain joins TRBV6-5 to TRBJ2-5; D gene unclear. The CDR3 is made up of 13 amino acids. V was cut by 7 bases and J by 0 bases, with 9 bases left in between. Germline V gene lookup returns CDR1 MNHEY and CDR2 SVGAGI. CDR3 loop: CASIPMYQETQYF. DNA of the CDR3: TGTGCCAGCATCCCAATGTACCAAGAGACCCAGTACTTC.

The V gene is TRBV21-1, the J gene TRBJ1-1; the tabulated D call, TRBD1, remains unverified against the DNA. TRBV21-1 is shown as a pseudogene. There are 15 residues in the CDR3. CDR3 sequence: CASNLVDRMNTEAFF. CDR3 nucleotides: TGTGCCAGCAACCTCGTGGACAGGATGAACACTGAAGCTTTCTTT.

This clone was seen a single time. This chain joins TRBV11-2 and TRBJ1-1; D is uncertain. Germline V gives CDR1 SGHAT, CDR2 FQNNGV. The CDR3 contains 13 residues. V was trimmed by 1 base and J by 4 bases, leaving 7 bases between them. The CDR3 DNA is TGTGCCAGCAGCTTAGGACGGTTCACTGAAGCTTTCTTT. As protein: CASSLGRFTEAFF.

J is TRBJ2-7 and V is TRBV29-1; maybe TRBD2 (5 bases). Germline V gene data show CDR1 as SQVTM and CDR2 as ANQGSEA. The CDR3 loop spans 12 amino acids. Trimming cost V 4 bases and J 3 bases, with 10 bases left between them. The CDR3 reads CSVVWENYEQYF. As DNA, the CDR3 is TGCAGCGTTGTGTGGGAGAACTACGAGCAGTACTTC.

This clone was seen a single time. The chain carries TRBV10-3 and TRBJ1-6; 7 bases agree with TRBD1. CDR3 length equals 13 residues. From germline, CDR1 is ENHRY and CDR2 SYGVKD. Trimming at V came to 6 bases and at J to 8 bases, leaving 4 bases not matched to a gene. CDR3 loop: CAIRAGGDSPLHF. The CDR3 coding sequence is TGTGCCATCAGGGCAGGGGGAGATTCACCCCTCCACTTT.

This clone was observed at least ten times. The chain joins TRBV9 to TRBJ1-1; D remains unclear. The ends were cut back, 0 bases at V and 0 bases at J, with 15 bases in the middle. There are 17 residues in the CDR3. Germline V gene sequence: CDR1 SGDLS, CDR2 YYNGEE. The CDR3 nucleotides read TGTGCCAGCAGCGTAGGTCAAAGCGAAGTTATGAACACTGAAGCTTTCTTT. It codes for CASSVGQSEVMNTEAFF.

This clone was seen a single time. This sequence joins TRBV6-2 or TRBV6-3 and TRBJ1-2, with D unresolved. The germline V gene has CDR1 MNHEY and CDR2 SVGEGT. The CDR3 extends over 15 amino acids. V gave up 0 bases and J gave up 10 bases, with 18 bases separating them. The CDR3 bases are TGTGCCAGCAGTTACTCTCCCCCACTCCTTGGGGTCTACACCTTC. Amino acids: CASSYSPPLLGVYTF.

The CDR3 protein is CASRSRVQSEAFF. CDR3 nucleotide sequence: TGTGCCAGCAGATCCAGGGTACAATCTGAAGCTTTCTTT. The rearrangement joins TRBV28 to TRBJ1-1; D possibly corresponds to TRBD1 (5 bases). CDR1 and CDR2 from the germline V gene are MDHEN and SYDVKM. Trimming took off 6 bases at V and 6 bases at J, with 14 bases between the two ends. The CDR3 has 13 residues.

The genes are TRBV7-2 and TRBJ2-3; TRBD2 matches at 7 bases. Trimming cost V 3 bases and J 5 bases; bases outside gene matches: 5. There are 14 residues in the CDR3. Germline CDR1 and CDR2: SGHTA and FQGNSA. The CDR3 protein is CASSFQRGRDTQYF. The CDR3 DNA follows: TGTGCCAGCAGCTTCCAGCGGGGTAGAGATACGCAGTATTTT.

The chain has TRBV7-9 and TRBJ1-5; no clear D gene. V gave up 8 bases and J gave up 5 bases, with 10 bases separating them. This CDR3 has 12 amino acids. Germline V gene sequence: CDR1 SEHNR, CDR2 FQNEAQ (reference sequence). The CDR3 loop reads CASSITDQPQHF. Written as DNA, the CDR3 is TGTGCCAGCTCTATCACGGATCAGCCCCAGCATTTT.

J is TRBJ1-2 and V is TRBV6-5; TRBD1 is a possible D gene (6 bases). The ends were cut back, 2 bases at V and 5 bases at J, with 15 bases in the middle. The CDR3 totals 15 residues. Germline V CDR1 and CDR2: MNHEY, SVGAGI. CDR3 nucleotides: TGTGCCAGCAGTTACACAGGGAGCGGGGAATATGGCTACACCTTC. It is translated as CASSYTGSGEYGYTF.

This clone was recorded once. This rearrangement joins TRBV9 to TRBJ2-7; weak D call: TRBD1 (6 bases). Germline loops: CDR1 SGDLS, CDR2 YYNGEE. This CDR3 is built from 15 residues. V was pared by 2 bases and J by 2 bases, with 14 bases between. CDR3 sequence reads: CASSVDPQGAYEQYF. DNA of the CDR3: TGTGCCAGCAGCGTGGACCCACAGGGCGCCTACGAGCAGTACTTC. The full variable domain, with the rest looked up from reference TRBV9 and TRBJ2-7, is DSGVTQTPKHLITATGQRVTLRCSPRSGDLSVYWYQQSLDQGLQFLIQYYNGEERAKGNILERFSAQQFPDLHSELNLSSLELGDSALYFCASSVDPQGAYEQYFGPGTRLTVT.

The chain joins TRBV24-1 to TRBJ2-3; D might be TRBD1 (7 bases). Germline CDR1 KGHDR, CDR2 SFDVKD. The CDR3 spans 12 residues. V was clipped by 9 bases and J by 5 bases, with 11 bases between them. This CDR3 reads CATGGGIDTQYF. In nucleotides, the CDR3 is TGTGCCACCGGAGGGGGCATAGATACGCAGTATTTT.